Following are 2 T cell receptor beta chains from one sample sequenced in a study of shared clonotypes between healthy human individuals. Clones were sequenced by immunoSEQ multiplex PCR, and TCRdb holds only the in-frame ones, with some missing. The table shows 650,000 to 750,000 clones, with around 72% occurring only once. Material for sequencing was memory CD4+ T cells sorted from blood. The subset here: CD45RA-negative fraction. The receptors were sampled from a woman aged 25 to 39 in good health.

For the CDR3, the DNA is TGTGCCAGCAGTCACCCAAGGAGGCTCTCCTACGAGCAGTACTTC. This encodes CASSHPRRLSYEQYF. The V and J genes are TRBV28 and TRBJ2-7, with D possibly being TRBD2 (5 bases). CDR1 is MDHEN and CDR2 is SYDVKM in the germline V gene. The CDR3 extends over 15 amino acids. V lost 5 bases and J lost 0, with 14 bases in between.

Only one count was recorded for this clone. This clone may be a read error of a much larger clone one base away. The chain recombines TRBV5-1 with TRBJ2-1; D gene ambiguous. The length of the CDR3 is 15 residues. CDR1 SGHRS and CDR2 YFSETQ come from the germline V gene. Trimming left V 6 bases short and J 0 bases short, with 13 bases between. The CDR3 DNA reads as TGCGCCAGCAACCAAGACTCGAGCTCCTACAATGAGCAGTTCTTC. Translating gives CASNQDSSSYNEQFF.